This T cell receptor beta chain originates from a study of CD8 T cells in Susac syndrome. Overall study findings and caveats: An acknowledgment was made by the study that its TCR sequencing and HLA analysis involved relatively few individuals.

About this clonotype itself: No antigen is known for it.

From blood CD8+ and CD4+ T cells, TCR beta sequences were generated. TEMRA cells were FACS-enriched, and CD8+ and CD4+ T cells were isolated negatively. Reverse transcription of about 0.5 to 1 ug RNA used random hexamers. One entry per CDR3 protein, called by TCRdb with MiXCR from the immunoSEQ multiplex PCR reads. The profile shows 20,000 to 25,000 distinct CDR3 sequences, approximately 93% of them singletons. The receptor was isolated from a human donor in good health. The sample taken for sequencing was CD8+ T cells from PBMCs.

The CDR3 here is CASSYSTDTGELFF. For the CDR3, the DNA is TGTGCCAGCAGTTACTCGACGGACACCGGGGAGCTGTTTTTT. The V gene is TRBV6-2 or TRBV6-3, the J gene TRBJ2-2, with D unresolved. The germline V gene has CDR1 MNHEY and CDR2 SVGEGT. Trimming took off 0 bases at V and 3 bases at J, with 5 bases between the two ends. CDR3 length: 14 residues.